Here is one T cell receptor (beta chain) with its context. Its antigen is still unknown. The source of the sample is a study of T-cell reconstitution after alpha-beta-depleted transplantation in children. The CDR3 runs to 11 residues. Trimming removed 6 bases from V and 16 bases from J, with 16 bases in between. The germline V gene encodes CDR1 SGHAT and CDR2 FQNNGV. It was with unique molecular identifiers that the TCRbeta library was prepared. TCRdb used MiXCR to reprocess the PCR reads, holding one entry per CDR3 protein. The sample lists 600,000 to 800,000 distinct CDR3 sequences, about an eighth occurring once. Study-wide results and limits: Reportedly, roughly two months post-transplant, alpha-beta T cells arose from several hundred expanded graft clones. After transplant, high TCRbeta diversity at day 60 in some patients arose from surviving recipient T cells and thymic progenitors.

This sample comprised PBMCs, obtained before TCRalphabeta/CD19-depleted stem cell transplant. The J gene is TRBJ2-1, the V gene TRBV11-2; D gene ambiguous. This clonotype originated in a girl aged 2 to 10 with congenital amegakaryocytic thrombocytopenia, due to receive a stem cell transplant. The CDR3 DNA is TGTGCCAGCAGTGGAAGTGGATGGGCATTCTTC. Protein product: CASSGSGWAFF.